The clone carrying this T cell receptor (beta chain) was counted between two and nine times. What it binds is unknown. From the 5' RACE reads, TCRdb called clonotypes with MiXCR, one entry per CDR3 protein. The repertoire has some 500,000 distinct CDR3 sequences, more than 13% of them found once; the top ten carry approximately 0.52%. The data belong to a study of identical twins. The germline CDR1 and CDR2 sequences are SEHNR and FQNEAQ (reference sequence). Between the trimmed V and J ends, which lost 3 bases and 1 base, there was a span of 10 bases. The CDR3 loop spans 14 amino acids. Study-level findings and limits: Sequences that were out-of-frame, alpha and twin-shared displayed an excess of low generation probability.

This same sample was also taken into another study, of yellow fever vaccine responses in identical twins.

The sequence derives from a woman aged 18-29 years in good health. Sequencing was carried out using CD4+ T cells sorted from blood. The chain employs TRBV7-9 and TRBJ2-7, with D possibly matching TRBD2 (5 bases). The CDR3 DNA reads as TGTGCCAGCAGCTTCAGAGGGCCTTCCTACGAGCAGTACTTC. Translated, it gives CASSFRGPSYEQYF.